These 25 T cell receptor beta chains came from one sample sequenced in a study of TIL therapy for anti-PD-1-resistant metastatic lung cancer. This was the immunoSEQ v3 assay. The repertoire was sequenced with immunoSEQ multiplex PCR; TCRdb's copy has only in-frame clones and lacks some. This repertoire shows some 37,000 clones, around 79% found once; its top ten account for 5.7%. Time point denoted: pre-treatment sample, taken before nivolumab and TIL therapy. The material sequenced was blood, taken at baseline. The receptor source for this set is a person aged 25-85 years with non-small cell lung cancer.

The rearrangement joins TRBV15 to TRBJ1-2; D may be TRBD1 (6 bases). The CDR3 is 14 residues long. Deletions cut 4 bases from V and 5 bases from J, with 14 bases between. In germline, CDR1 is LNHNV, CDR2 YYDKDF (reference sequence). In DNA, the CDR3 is TGTGCCACCAGCAAGAGAGGGGGGCCTTATGGCTACACCTTC. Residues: CATSKRGGPYGYTF.

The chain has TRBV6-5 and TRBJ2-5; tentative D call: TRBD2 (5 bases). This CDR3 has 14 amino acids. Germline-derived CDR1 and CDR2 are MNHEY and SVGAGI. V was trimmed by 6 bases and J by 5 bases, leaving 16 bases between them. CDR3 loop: CASSSGVSRETQYF. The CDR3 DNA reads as TGTGCCAGCAGCTCCGGGGTATCAAGGGAGACCCAGTACTTC.

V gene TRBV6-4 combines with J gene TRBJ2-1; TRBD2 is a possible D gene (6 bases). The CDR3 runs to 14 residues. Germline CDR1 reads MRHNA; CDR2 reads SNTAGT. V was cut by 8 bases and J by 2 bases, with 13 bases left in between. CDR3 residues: CASVNSGTYNEQFF. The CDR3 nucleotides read TGTGCCAGCGTGAATAGCGGAACCTACAATGAGCAGTTCTTC.

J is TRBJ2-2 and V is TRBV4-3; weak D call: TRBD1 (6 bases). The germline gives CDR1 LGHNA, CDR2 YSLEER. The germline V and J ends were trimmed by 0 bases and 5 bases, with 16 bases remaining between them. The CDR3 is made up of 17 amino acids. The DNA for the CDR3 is TGCGCCAGCAGCCAAGATCGGGCAGGGGCGAGGACCGGGGAGCTGTTTTTT. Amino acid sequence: CASSQDRAGARTGELFF.

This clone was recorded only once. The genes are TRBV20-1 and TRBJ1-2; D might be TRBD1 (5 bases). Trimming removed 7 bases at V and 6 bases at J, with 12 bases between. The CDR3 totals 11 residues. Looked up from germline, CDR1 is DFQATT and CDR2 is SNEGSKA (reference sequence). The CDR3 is CSVQAVDGYTF. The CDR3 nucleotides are TGCAGTGTACAGGCGGTGGATGGCTACACCTTC.

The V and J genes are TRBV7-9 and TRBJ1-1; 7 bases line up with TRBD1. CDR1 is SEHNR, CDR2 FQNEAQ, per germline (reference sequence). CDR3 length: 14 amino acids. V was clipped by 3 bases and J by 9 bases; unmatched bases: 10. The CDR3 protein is CASSFVGLGGQAFF. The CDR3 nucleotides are TGTGCCAGCAGCTTTGTAGGTTTAGGGGGCCAAGCTTTCTTT.

The CDR3: CASSQVRGKLFF. In DNA form, the CDR3 reads TGTGCCAGCAGCCAAGTGCGAGGAAAACTGTTTTTT. This chain links TRBV14 with TRBJ1-4; D is unclear. The CDR3 has 12 residues. V was cut by 1 base and J by 10 bases, with 7 bases left in between. The germline V gene encodes CDR1 SGHDN and CDR2 FVKESK.

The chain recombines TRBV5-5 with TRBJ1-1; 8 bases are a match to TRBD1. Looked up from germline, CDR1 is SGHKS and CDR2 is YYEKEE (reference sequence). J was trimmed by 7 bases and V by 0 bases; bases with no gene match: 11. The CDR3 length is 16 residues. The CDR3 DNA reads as TGTGCCAGCAGCTTGGCAGCTGGGAGACAGGGGATTGAAGCTTTCTTT. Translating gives CASSLAAGRQGIEAFF.

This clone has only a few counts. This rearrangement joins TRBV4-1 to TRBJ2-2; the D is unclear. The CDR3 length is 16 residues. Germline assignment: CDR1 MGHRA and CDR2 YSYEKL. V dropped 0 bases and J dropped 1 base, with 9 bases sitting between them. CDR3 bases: TGCGCCAGCAGCCAAGATTACACTGAGAACACCGGGGAGCTGTTTTTT. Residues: CASSQDYTENTGELFF.

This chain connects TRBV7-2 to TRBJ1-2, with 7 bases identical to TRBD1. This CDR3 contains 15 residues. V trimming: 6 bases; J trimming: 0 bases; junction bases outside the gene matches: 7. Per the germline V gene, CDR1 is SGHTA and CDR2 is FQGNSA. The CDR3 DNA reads TGTGCCAGCAGTAAAAGGACAGGCCCTAACTATGGCTACACCTTC. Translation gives CASSKRTGPNYGYTF.

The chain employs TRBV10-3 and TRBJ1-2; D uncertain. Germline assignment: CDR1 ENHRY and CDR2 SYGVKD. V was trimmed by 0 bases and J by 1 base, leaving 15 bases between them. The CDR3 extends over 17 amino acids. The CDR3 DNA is TGTGCCATCAGTGAGTCGTCCTCCGAGAACCTTAACTATGGCTACACCTTC. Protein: CAISESSSENLNYGYTF.

The CDR3 is CASSLAVKGVNEQFF. The CDR3 nucleotides read TGTGCCAGCAGCTTGGCCGTGAAGGGGGTCAATGAGCAGTTCTTC. The V call is TRBV5-6, the J call TRBJ2-1; tentatively, D is TRBD1 (6 bases). Trimming shortened V by 0 bases and J by 6 bases, and 13 bases separated the two germline ends. Germline V gives CDR1 SGHDT, CDR2 YYEEEE. The CDR3 has 15 residues. The full variable domain, with the rest looked up from reference TRBV5-6 and TRBJ2-1, is DAGVTQSPTHLIKTRGQQVTLRCSPKSGHDTVSWYQQALGQGPQFIFQYYEEEERQRGNFPDRFSGHQFPNYSSELNVNALLLGDSALYLCASSLAVKGVNEQFFGPGTRLTVL.

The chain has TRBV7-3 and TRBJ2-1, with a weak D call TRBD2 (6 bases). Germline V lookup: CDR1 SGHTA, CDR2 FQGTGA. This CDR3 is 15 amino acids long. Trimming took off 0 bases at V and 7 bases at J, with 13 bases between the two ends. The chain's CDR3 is CASSLTGGRENEQFF. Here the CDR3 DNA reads TGTGCCAGCAGCTTAACCGGGGGTCGTGAGAATGAGCAGTTCTTC.

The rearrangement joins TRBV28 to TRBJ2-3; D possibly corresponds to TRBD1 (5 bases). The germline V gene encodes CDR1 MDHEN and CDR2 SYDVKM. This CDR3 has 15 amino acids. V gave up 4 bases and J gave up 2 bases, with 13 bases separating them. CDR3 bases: TGTGCCAGCAGTTATCCTGGGGCCCTCACAGATACGCAGTATTTT. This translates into CASSYPGALTDTQYF. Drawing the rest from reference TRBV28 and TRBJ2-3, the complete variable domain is DVKVTQSSRYLVKRTGEKVFLECVQDMDHENMFWYRQDPGLGLRLIYFSYDVKMKEKGDIPEGYSVSREKKERFSLILESASTNQTSMYLCASSYPGALTDTQYFGPGTRLTVL.

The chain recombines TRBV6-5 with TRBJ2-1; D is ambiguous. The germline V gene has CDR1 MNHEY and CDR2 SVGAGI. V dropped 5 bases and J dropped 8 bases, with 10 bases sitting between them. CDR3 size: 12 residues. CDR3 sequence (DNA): TGTGCCAGCAGTCGGGTGGGCGATGAGCAGTTCTTC. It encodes CASSRVGDEQFF.

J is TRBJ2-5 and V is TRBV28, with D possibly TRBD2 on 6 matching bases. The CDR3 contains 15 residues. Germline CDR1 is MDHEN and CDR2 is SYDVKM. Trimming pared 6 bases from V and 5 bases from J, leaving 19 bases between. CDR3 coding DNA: TGTGCCAGCAGCCACCTTAGTCTAGCGTCCGAGACCCAGTACTTC. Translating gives CASSHLSLASETQYF. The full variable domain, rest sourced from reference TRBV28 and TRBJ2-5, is DVKVTQSSRYLVKRTGEKVFLECVQDMDHENMFWYRQDPGLGLRLIYFSYDVKMKEKGDIPEGYSVSREKKERFSLILESASTNQTSMYLCASSHLSLASETQYFGPGTRLLVL.

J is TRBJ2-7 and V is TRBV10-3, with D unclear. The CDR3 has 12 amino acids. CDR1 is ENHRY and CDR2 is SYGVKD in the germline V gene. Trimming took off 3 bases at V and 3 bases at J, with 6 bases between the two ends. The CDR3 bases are TGTGCCATCAGTGACGCGTACTACGAGCAGTACTTC. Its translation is CAISDAYYEQYF.

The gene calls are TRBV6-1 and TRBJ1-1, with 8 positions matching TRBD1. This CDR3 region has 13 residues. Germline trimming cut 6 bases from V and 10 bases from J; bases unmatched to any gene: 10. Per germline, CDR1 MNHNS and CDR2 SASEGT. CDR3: CASRPRTGHRAFF. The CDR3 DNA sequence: TGTGCCAGCAGACCTAGGACAGGGCATCGAGCTTTCTTT.

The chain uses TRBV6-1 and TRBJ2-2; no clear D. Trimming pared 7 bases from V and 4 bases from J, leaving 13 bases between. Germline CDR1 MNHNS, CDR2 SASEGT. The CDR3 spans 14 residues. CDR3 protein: CASNPLTFTGELFF. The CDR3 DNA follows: TGTGCCAGCAACCCCTTGACATTCACCGGGGAGCTGTTTTTT.

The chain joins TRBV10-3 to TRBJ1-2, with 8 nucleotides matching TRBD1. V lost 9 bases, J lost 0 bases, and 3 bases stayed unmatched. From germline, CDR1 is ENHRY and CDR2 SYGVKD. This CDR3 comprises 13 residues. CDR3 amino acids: CAMAQGANYGYTF. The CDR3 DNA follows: TGTGCCATGGCACAGGGGGCTAACTATGGCTACACCTTC.

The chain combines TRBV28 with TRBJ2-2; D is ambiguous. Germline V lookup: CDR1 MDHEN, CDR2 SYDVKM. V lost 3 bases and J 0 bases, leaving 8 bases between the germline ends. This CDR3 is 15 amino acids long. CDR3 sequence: CASSFLGTNTGELFF. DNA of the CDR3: TGTGCCAGCAGTTTTCTGGGGACGAACACCGGGGAGCTGTTTTTT.

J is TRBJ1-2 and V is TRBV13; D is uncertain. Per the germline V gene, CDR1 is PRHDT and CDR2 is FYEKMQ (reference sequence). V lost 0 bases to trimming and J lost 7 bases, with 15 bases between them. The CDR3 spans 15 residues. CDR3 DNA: TGTGCCAGCAGCTTAGGGGGTGGCACTTCTGGTGGCTACACCTTC. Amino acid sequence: CASSLGGGTSGGYTF.

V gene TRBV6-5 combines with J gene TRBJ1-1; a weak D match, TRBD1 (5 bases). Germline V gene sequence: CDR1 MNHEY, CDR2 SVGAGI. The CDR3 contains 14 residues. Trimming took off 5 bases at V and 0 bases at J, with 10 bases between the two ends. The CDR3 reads CASSSRDLNTEAFF. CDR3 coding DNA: TGTGCCAGCAGTAGCAGGGATTTGAACACTGAAGCTTTCTTT.

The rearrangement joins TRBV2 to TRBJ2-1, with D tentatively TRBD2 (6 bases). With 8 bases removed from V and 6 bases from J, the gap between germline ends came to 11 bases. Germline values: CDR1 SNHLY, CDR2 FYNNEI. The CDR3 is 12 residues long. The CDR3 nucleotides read TGTGCCAGCCTGGCCGGGGGCAATGAGCAGTTCTTC. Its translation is CASLAGGNEQFF.

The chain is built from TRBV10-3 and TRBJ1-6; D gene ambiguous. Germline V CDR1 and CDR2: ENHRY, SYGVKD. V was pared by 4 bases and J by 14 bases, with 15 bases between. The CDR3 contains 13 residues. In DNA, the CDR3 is TGTGCCATCAGTGTATCGGATTTTGAGGCCCTCCACTTT. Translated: CAISVSDFEALHF.